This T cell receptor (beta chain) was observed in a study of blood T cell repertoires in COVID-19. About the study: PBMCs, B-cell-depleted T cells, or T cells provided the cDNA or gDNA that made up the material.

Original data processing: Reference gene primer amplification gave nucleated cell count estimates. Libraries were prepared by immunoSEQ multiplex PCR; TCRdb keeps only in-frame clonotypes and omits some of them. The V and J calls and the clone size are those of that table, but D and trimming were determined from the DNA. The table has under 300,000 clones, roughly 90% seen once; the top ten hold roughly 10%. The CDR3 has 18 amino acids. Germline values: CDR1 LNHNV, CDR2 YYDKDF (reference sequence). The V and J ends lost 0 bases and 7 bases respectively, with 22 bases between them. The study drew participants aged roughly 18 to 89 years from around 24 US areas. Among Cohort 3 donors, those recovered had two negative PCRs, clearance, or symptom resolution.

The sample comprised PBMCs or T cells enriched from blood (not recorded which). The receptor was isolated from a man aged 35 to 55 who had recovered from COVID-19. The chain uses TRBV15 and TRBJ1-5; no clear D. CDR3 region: CATSRDSLFVKERQPQHF. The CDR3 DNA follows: TGTGCCACCAGCAGAGATTCCCTATTCGTGAAGGAGCGACAGCCCCAGCATTTT.